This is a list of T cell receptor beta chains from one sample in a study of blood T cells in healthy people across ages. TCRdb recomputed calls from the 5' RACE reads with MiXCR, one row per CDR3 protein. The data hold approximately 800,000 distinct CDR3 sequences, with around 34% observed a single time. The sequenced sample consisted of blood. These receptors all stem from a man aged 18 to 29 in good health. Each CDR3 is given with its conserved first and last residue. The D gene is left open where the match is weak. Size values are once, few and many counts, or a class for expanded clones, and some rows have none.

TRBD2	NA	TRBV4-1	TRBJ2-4	CASSQGTGLAINIQYF	TGCGCCAGCAGCCAAGGCACCGGACTAGCGATAAACATTCAGTACTTC
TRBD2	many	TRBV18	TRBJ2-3	CASSPGTSGELQYF	TGTGCCAGCTCACCGGGGACTAGCGGGGAATTGCAGTATTTT
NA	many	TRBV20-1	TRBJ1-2	CSARLGGYTF	TGCAGTGCTAGATTGGGCGGCTACACCTTC
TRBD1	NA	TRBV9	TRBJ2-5	CASSVLQGPSEQYF	TGTGCCAGCAGCGTACTACAGGGGCCTAGTGAGCAGTACTTC
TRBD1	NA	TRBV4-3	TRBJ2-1	CASSHRGQGKDEQFF	TGCGCCAGCAGCCACCGAGGACAGGGGAAGGATGAGCAGTTCTTC
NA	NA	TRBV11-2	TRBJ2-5	CASSLVGGSYQETQYF	TGTGCCAGCAGCTTAGTAGGTGGGAGCTACCAAGAGACCCAGTACTTC
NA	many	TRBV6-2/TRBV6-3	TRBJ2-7	CASTDSMYTYEQYF	TGTGCCAGCACCGACAGTATGTATACTTACGAGCAGTACTTC
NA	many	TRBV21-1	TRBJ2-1	CASKPGRTRLNEQFF	TGTGCCAGCAAACCCGGAAGGACCCGTCTGAATGAGCAGTTCTTC
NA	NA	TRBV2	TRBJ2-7	CASSDRTVFLEQYF	TGTGCCAGCAGTGACAGAACGGTTTTCCTTGAGCAGTACTTC
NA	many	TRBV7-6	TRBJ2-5	CASSLSFGVRETQYF	TGTGCCAGCAGCTTAAGCTTCGGGGTTCGGGAGACCCAGTACTTC
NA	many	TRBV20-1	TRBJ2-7	CSARDRPSYEQYF	TGCAGTGCTAGAGATCGGCCTTCCTACGAGCAGTACTTC
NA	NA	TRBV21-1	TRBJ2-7	CASSKPGKREQYF	TGTGCCAGCAGCAAGCCAGGGAAACGCGAGCAGTACTTC
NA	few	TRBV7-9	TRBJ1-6	CASSLGQGLNSPLHF	TGTGCCAGCAGCTTAGGCCAGGGCCTAAATTCACCCCTCCACTTT
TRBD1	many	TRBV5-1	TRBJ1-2	CASSAPGQGGGYTF	TGCGCCAGCAGCGCACCCGGACAGGGAGGCGGCTACACCTTC
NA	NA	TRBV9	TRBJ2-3	CASSARQAPDTQYF	TGTGCCAGCAGCGCCCGACAGGCTCCAGATACGCAGTATTTT
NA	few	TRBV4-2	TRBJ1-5	CASSPNGGAGNQPQHF	TGTGCCAGCAGCCCGAACGGGGGCGCGGGCAATCAGCCCCAGCATTTT